Detailed here is one T cell receptor (beta chain). What it recognizes is unknown. The entry originates in a study of T cells in Graves' hyperthyroidism and ophthalmopathy. Study in general: Peripheral blood was taken when the disease was first diagnosed, before any treatment began. Study results and limitations: Most thyroid clonotypes that were expanded above 0.001 also turned up in blood. A 13 V-J signature model discriminated ophthalmopathy versus stable hyperthyroidism.

Researchers amplified the TCR beta CDR3 regions from RNA transcripts. First-round RT-PCR of the TCR CDR3 relied on the HTBI primer set. Each CDR3 protein is one row after TCRdb ran MiXCR on the multiplex PCR reads. The data show 300,000 to 450,000 distinct CDR3 sequences, approximately 15% seen once. V dropped 6 bases and J dropped 5; count of bases not matched to a gene: 15. From germline, CDR1 is MRHNA and CDR2 SNTAGT. CDR3 length equals 17 residues. Clinical symptoms, serum thyroxine, TRAb, thyroid ultrasound and orbital computed tomography established diagnosis. Sequenced sample: blood. The chain uses TRBV6-4 and TRBJ1-4; 7 nucleotides agree with TRBD1. This TCR was sampled from a woman in her fifties or sixties with Graves' hyperthyroidism. The CDR3 DNA follows: TGTGCCAGCAGATATACCCCGGACGGACAGGCAAATGAAAAACTGTTTTTT. This encodes CASRYTPDGQANEKLFF.